The rows below give T cell receptor beta chains drawn from one sample of a study of naive and memory T cell subsets. TCRdb reprocessed the UMI-ligation and nested PCR reads via MiXCR and lists one record per CDR3 protein. Of roughly 130,000 distinct CDR3 sequences listed, around a third are singletons. Sequenced sample: central memory CD4+ T cells from blood. These receptors came from a human donor in good health. Both conserved end residues are part of each CDR3. Fields, in order: CDR3 DNA, CDR3 protein, D gene, J gene, clone size, V gene. The D gene is left open where the match is weak. Clone size is not always given. Where it is, it says once, few, many or a class for expanded clones.

TGTGCCACCAGTGACCCTGGACTTGGGAATGAGCAGTTCTTC | CATSDPGLGNEQFF | NA | TRBJ2-1 | few | TRBV24-1
TGTGCCAGCAGCCAAGAGGACAGTCCGACAGATACGCAGTATTTT | CASSQEDSPTDTQYF | NA | TRBJ2-3 | NA | TRBV3-1
TGTGCCAGCAGTCCCCGTTTGGAGCAGTACTTC | CASSPRLEQYF | NA | TRBJ2-7 | few | TRBV6-2/TRBV6-3
TGTGCCAGCAGCTTAAGGACAGGGGTAGCTCAGCCCCAGCATTTT | CASSLRTGVAQPQHF | TRBD1 | TRBJ1-5 | NA | TRBV7-8
TGTGCTAGTGGCCTACCTTATACCGGGATGAGGTATGGCTACACCTTC | CASGLPYTGMRYGYTF | NA | TRBJ1-2 | few | TRBV12-5
TGTGCCAGCAGTGGTGGTGTGGGTACGCAGTATTTT | CASSGGVGTQYF | NA | TRBJ2-3 | NA | TRBV27
TGTGCCAGCCGGACTAGCAGTGAGCAGTTCTTC | CASRTSSEQFF | TRBD2 | TRBJ2-1 | once | TRBV28
TGTGCCAGCAGTTACCCCGGAGGCACCGGGGAGCTGTTTTTT | CASSYPGGTGELFF | NA | TRBJ2-2 | NA | TRBV6-2/TRBV6-3
TGTGCCAGCAGGCCTACGGGGGAGGGCATTCAGTACTTC | CASRPTGEGIQYF | TRBD2 | TRBJ2-4 | NA | TRBV28
TGTGCCAGCAGTTTATTAATAGGGCCCGAGGAACTGTTTTTT | CASSLLIGPEELFF | NA | TRBJ1-4 | few | TRBV12-3/TRBV12-4
TGCGCCAGCAGCCAAGATACGAGGCCCAAAGTAGGCTACACCTTC | CASSQDTRPKVGYTF | NA | TRBJ1-2 | once | TRBV4-3
TGTGCCAGTAGGAAAGACAGAAACACTGAAGCTTTCTTT | CASRKDRNTEAFF | NA | TRBJ1-1 | NA | TRBV19
TGCGCCAGCAGCCTAGAGGGACAGGGAAAACAAGAGACCCAGTACTTC | CASSLEGQGKQETQYF | TRBD1 | TRBJ2-5 | NA | TRBV4-1
TGCAGCGTGGCATGGGGGCCCGGCCTAGCGGACTCCAGGCCCCAAGAGACCCAGTACTTC | CSVAWGPGLADSRPQETQYF | NA | TRBJ2-5 | few | TRBV29-1
TGTGCCAGCAGCTTTGGACTAGCGGGATACAATGAGCAGTTCTTC | CASSFGLAGYNEQFF | TRBD2 | TRBJ2-1 | NA | TRBV5-6
TGTGCCAGCAGTTTATCCCACAGGGCGGGCAATCAGCCCCAGCATTTT | CASSLSHRAGNQPQHF | NA | TRBJ1-5 | few | TRBV27
TGTGCCAGCAGTTGGCGGGGGACCGACTATGGCTACACCTTC | CASSWRGTDYGYTF | NA | TRBJ1-2 | few | TRBV28
TGTGCCATCAGAGGTGGCGGGGAGACCCAGTACTTC | CAIRGGGETQYF | NA | TRBJ2-5 | NA | TRBV10-3
TGTGCCAGCAGTCCCTCCCGCCGGACTAGCGGGATCTTCTACAATGAGCAGTTCTTC | CASSPSRRTSGIFYNEQFF | TRBD2 | TRBJ2-1 | NA | TRBV27
TGTGCCAGCAGCTTAACGGGACAGGGTGATGGCTACACCTTC | CASSLTGQGDGYTF | TRBD1 | TRBJ1-2 | NA | TRBV7-2
TGTGCCAGCAGTGAAGAAGGTTCGTACAATGAGCAGTTCTTC | CASSEEGSYNEQFF | NA | TRBJ2-1 | many | TRBV6-1
TGTGCCAGCAGCCAAGCCGCTCATGGCGAGCAGTACTTC | CASSQAAHGEQYF | NA | TRBJ2-7 | NA | TRBV3-1
TGTGCCAGCAGCCTAACAGGGAGTGCTGAAGCTTTCTTT | CASSLTGSAEAFF | NA | TRBJ1-1 | NA | TRBV12-3/TRBV12-4
TGTGCCAGCAGTAGGGACCGCGATGGCTACACCTTC | CASSRDRDGYTF | NA | TRBJ1-2 | few | TRBV12-3/TRBV12-4
TGCAGTGCTAGTTACCCTAACAGGGGATATAGCAATCAGCCCCAGCATTTT | CSASYPNRGYSNQPQHF | TRBD1 | TRBJ1-5 | NA | TRBV20-1
TGTGCCAGCAGTTTGACAGGGGTTTTGAATGAGCAGTTCTTC | CASSLTGVLNEQFF | TRBD1 | TRBJ2-1 | NA | TRBV28
TGCGCCAGCAGCTTGGAGCCTAGCGGGGGTGTGAACATTCAGTACTTC | CASSLEPSGGVNIQYF | TRBD2 | TRBJ2-4 | many | TRBV5-1
TGTGCCAGCAGTCCCTGGGCTAGCAGACACAATGAGCAGTTCTTC | CASSPWASRHNEQFF | NA | TRBJ2-1 | NA | TRBV27
TGCAGTGCTAGTTCGCAGGGGAATGGCTACACCTTC | CSASSQGNGYTF | NA | TRBJ1-2 | NA | TRBV20-1
TGTGCCAGCTCACCACCGACCGACAGGGGAGAGACCCAGTACTTC | CASSPPTDRGETQYF | TRBD1 | TRBJ2-5 | few | TRBV18
TGTGCCAGCTCACCACCTAACCTCCACCGGGACGGAGAAGCTTTCTTT | CASSPPNLHRDGEAFF | NA | TRBJ1-1 | once | TRBV18
TGCAGTGCCATACTACTAACCTACACAGATACGCAGTATTTT | CSAILLTYTDTQYF | NA | TRBJ2-3 | NA | TRBV20-1
TGTGCCAGCAGTCCCGACAGCGTTTCCCATAATTCACCCCTCCACTTT | CASSPDSVSHNSPLHF | NA | TRBJ1-6 | NA | TRBV6-5
TGTGCCAGCAGCCAGGTAGACTACTACAATGAGCAGTTCTTC | CASSQVDYYNEQFF | NA | TRBJ2-1 | NA | TRBV14
TGTGCCAGCAGCTTCGGGACAGGGGGCGAGGATACGCAGTATTTT | CASSFGTGGEDTQYF | TRBD1 | TRBJ2-3 | few | TRBV12-3/TRBV12-4
TGTGCCAGCAGCCCTACAGGGTGGGGTGGCACAGATACGCAGTATTTT | CASSPTGWGGTDTQYF | NA | TRBJ2-3 | NA | TRBV7-6
TGCAGTGCTAGAGACGTCAGTGGAAAACTGTTTTTT | CSARDVSGKLFF | NA | TRBJ1-4 | few | TRBV20-1
TGTGCCAGCAGCCCGGCTGTGAGAAAGATCTCCTACGAGCAGTACTTC | CASSPAVRKISYEQYF | NA | TRBJ2-7 | once | TRBV5-5
TGTGCCAGCAGCCAAAGAAGGACTAGCGGAATGAACAATGAGCAGTTCTTC | CASSQRRTSGMNNEQFF | TRBD2 | TRBJ2-1 | NA | TRBV14
TGTGCCAGCAGCTTGTCTGACCATGGCTACACCTTC | CASSLSDHGYTF | NA | TRBJ1-2 | NA | TRBV5-4
TGCAGTGCTAGACATCCGCTAGGTCTCACAGATACGCAGTATTTT | CSARHPLGLTDTQYF | NA | TRBJ2-3 | few | TRBV20-1
TGTGCCATCAGTGAGGCAGCAAACATTCAGTACTTC | CAISEAANIQYF | NA | TRBJ2-4 | few | TRBV10-3
TGCAGCGTTGAAGGGCTAGCGGGTCGCTTTGGCAATGAGCAGTTCTTC | CSVEGLAGRFGNEQFF | TRBD2 | TRBJ2-1 | few | TRBV29-1
TGTGCCAGCAGCTCGCAAAACCTAAGGGGCGAAAAACTGTTTTTT | CASSSQNLRGEKLFF | NA | TRBJ1-4 | few | TRBV5-5
TGTGCTAGTGGTTTTTCCCCCCAGTCAAACACTGAAGCTTTCTTT | CASGFSPQSNTEAFF | NA | TRBJ1-1 | few | TRBV12-5
TGTGCCAGCAGCACCGGACTAGCGAGAGGTTCAGGACAAGAGACCCAGTACTTC | CASSTGLARGSGQETQYF | TRBD2 | TRBJ2-5 | once | TRBV11-3
TGCGCCAGCAGCCAAGCCGAGGGTAGCTTCTCTGGAAACACCATATATTTT | CASSQAEGSFSGNTIYF | NA | TRBJ1-3 | NA | TRBV4-3
TGTGCCAGCAGCTTAACCGTCCGGCAGGGGAACTACGAGCAGTACTTC | CASSLTVRQGNYEQYF | NA | TRBJ2-7 | NA | TRBV7-6
TGTGCCAGCAGGGGGGGTACGCATTTCTGGGGACGAAAGCCAGCCTACGAGCAGTACTTC | CASRGGTHFWGRKPAYEQYF | NA | TRBJ2-7 | NA | TRBV28
TGTGCCATCAGTGAGTTCGGGACGGAAGCTTTCTTT | CAISEFGTEAFF | NA | TRBJ1-1 | NA | TRBV10-3
TGCAGCGTTGGCCTCACGGCCCACGAGCAGTACTTC | CSVGLTAHEQYF | NA | TRBJ2-7 | NA | TRBV29-1
TGTGCCAGCAGCAGGGACAACTCTAACTATGGCTACACCTTC | CASSRDNSNYGYTF | NA | TRBJ1-2 | NA | TRBV6-1
TGTGCCTGGAGTGTAAGAGGGAATAGGAACACTGAAGCTTTCTTT | CAWSVRGNRNTEAFF | NA | TRBJ1-1 | NA | TRBV30
TGTGCTAGTGCTGAGGGACAGTCCAATTCACCCCTCCACTTT | CASAEGQSNSPLHF | TRBD1 | TRBJ1-6 | few | TRBV12-5
TGTGCCAGCAGCGTAAGCGGGACCACCTACGAGCAGTACTTC | CASSVSGTTYEQYF | TRBD2 | TRBJ2-7 | few | TRBV9
TGTGCCAGTAGTATCAGGGGTCTGGCCCCGGGTAACATTCAGTACTTC | CASSIRGLAPGNIQYF | NA | TRBJ2-4 | NA | TRBV19
TGTGCCAGCAGCCCGGACAGGGCGAATGAAAAACTGTTTTTT | CASSPDRANEKLFF | TRBD1 | TRBJ1-4 | NA | TRBV7-9